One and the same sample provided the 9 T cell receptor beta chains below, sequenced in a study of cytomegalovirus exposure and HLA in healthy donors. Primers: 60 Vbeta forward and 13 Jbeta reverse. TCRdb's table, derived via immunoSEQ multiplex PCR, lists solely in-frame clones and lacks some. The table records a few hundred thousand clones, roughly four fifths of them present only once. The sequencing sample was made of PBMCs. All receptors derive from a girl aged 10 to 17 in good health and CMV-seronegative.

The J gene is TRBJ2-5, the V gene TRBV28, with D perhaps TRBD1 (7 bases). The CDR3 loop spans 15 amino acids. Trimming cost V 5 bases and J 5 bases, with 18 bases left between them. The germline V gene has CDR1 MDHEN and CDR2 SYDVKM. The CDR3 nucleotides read TGTGCCAGCAGTATAGAGCGGGCCAGGGGGGAGACCCAGTACTTC. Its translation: CASSIERARGETQYF.

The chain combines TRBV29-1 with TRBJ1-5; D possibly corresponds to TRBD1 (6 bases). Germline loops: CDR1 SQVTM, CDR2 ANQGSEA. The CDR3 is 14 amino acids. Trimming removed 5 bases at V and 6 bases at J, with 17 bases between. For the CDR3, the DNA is TGCAGCGTTACCCTACAGGGCAGGGCTCAGCCCCAGCATTTT. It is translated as CSVTLQGRAQPQHF. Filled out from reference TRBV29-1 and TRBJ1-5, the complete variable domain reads SAVISQKPSRDICQRGTSLTIQCQVDSQVTMMFWYRQQPGQSLTLIATANQGSEATYESGFVIDKFPISRPNLTFSTLTVSNMSPEDSSIYLCSVTLQGRAQPQHFGDGTRLSIL.

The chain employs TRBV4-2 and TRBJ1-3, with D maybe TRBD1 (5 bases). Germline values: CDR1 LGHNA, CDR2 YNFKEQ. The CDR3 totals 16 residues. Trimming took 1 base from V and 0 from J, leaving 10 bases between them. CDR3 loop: CASSQATGLSGNTIYF. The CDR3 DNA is TGTGCCAGCAGCCAAGCAACAGGCCTCTCTGGAAACACCATATATTTT.

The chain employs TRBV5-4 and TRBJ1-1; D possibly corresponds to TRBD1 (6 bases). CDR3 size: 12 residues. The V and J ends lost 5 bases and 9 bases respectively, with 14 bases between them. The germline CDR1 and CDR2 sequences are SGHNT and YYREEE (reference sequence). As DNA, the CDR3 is TGTGCCAGCAGTTTAGACAGGACGAAAGCTTTCTTT. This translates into CASSLDRTKAFF. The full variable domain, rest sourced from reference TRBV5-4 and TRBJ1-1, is ETGVTQSPTHLIKTRGQQVTLRCSSQSGHNTVSWYQQALGQGPQFIFQYYREEENGRGNFPPRFSGLQFPNYSSELNVNALELDDSALYLCASSLDRTKAFFGQGTRLTVV.

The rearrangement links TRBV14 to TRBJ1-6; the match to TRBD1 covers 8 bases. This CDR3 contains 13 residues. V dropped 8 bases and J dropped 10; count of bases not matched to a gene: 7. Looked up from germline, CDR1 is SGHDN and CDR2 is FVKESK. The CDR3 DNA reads TGTGCCAGCGGACAGGGATTTAGCTCACCCCTCCACTTT. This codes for CASGQGFSSPLHF.

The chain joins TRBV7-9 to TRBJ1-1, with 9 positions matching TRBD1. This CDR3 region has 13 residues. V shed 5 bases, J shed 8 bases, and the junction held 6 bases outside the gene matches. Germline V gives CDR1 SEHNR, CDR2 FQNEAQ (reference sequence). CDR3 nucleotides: TGTGCCAGCAGCGTCACAGGGGGCTCAGAAGCTTTCTTT. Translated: CASSVTGGSEAFF.

CDR3 nucleotide sequence: TGTGCCAGCAGTGGGACAGGGATGAACACTGAAGCTTTCTTT. It encodes CASSGTGMNTEAFF. The chain recombines TRBV6-5 with TRBJ1-1; TRBD1 aligns across 9 bases. The CDR3 is 14 residues long. Losses at the gene ends were 5 bases for V and 0 bases for J; bases not matched to a gene: 1. Germline V gene sequence: CDR1 MNHEY, CDR2 SVGAGI.

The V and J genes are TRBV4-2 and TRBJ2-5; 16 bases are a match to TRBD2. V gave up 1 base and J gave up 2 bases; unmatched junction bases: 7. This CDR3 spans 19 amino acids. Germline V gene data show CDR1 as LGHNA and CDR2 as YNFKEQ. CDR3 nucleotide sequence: TGTGCCAGCAGCCAAGCTATGGGACTAGCGGGGGGGCTTCAAGAGACCCAGTACTTC. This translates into CASSQAMGLAGGLQETQYF.

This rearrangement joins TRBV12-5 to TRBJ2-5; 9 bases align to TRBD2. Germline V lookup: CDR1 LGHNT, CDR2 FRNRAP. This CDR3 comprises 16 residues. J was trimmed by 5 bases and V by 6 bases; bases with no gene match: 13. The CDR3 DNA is TGTGCTAGTGGCTCCGGGACTAGCTCGAGTTTGGAGACCCAGTACTTC. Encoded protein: CASGSGTSSSLETQYF.